Reported below is one T cell receptor beta chain. Its antigen is undetermined. This record belongs to a study of cytomegalovirus exposure and HLA in healthy donors. The donors formed part of the approximately 130-subject validation cohort, distinct from the roughly 670-subject first cohort. Findings and caveats of the study: Reports showed the classifier diagnosing cytomegalovirus status with high specificity and sensitivity.

Trimming took off 0 bases at V and 5 bases at J, with 17 bases between the two ends. This CDR3 has 16 residues. Germline V gives CDR1 SGHNT, CDR2 YYREEE (reference sequence). Sequencing used immunoSEQ multiplex PCR; TCRdb keeps in-frame clones, though not all of them. The repertoire consists of about 120,000 clones, with nearly 90% occurring once and the leading ten covering about 1.2%. The chain uses TRBV5-4 and TRBJ2-5; tentatively, D is TRBD1 (6 bases). The sequencing sample was made of PBMCs. This receptor was taken from a young woman in good health and CMV-seronegative. CDR3 loop: CASSLGGLGARETQYF. CDR3 DNA sequence: TGTGCCAGCAGCTTGGGCGGATTGGGGGCGCGGGAGACCCAGTACTTC.